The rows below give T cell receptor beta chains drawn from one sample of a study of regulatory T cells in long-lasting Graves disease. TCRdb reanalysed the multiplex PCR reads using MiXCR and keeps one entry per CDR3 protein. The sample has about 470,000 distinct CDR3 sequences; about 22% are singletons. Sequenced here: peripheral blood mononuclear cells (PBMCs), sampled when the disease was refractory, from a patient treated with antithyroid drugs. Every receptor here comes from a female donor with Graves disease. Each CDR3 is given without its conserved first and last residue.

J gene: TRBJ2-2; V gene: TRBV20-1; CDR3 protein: SARDSDTGELF
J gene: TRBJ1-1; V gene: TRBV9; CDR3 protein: ASTPVKGVYTEAF
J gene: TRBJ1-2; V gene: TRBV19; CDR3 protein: ASSAPTGDGGYT
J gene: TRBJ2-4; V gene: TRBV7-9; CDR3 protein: ASSSSGVGGRNIQY
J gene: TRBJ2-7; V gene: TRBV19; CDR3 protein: ASAGTGVSYEQY
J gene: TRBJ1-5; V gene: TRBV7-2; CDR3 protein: ASSLGQGPNQPQH
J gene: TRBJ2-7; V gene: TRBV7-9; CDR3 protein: ASSLAGFEQY
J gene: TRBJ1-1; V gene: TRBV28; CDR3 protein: ASRAGGVNTEAF
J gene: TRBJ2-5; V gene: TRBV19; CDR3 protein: ASRRTGRETQY
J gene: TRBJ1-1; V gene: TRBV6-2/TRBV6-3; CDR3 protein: ASRWDRANTEAF
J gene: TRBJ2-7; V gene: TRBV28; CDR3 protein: ASSQGLAGGEQY
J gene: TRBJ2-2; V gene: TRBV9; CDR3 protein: ASSVWTDPGELF
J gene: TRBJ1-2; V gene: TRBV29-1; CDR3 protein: SVLDGTNYGYT
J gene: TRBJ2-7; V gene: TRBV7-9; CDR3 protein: ASSLEGLAGYIYEQY
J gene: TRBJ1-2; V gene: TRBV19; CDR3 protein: ASSIVTGNYGYT
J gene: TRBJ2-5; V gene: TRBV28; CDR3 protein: ASSYRWVPGTEETQY
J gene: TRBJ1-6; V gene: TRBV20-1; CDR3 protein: SAVSWANSPLH
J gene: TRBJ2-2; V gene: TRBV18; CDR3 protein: ASSPPRFTGELF
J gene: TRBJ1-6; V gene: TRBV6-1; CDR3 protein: ASSDQDPLNSPLH
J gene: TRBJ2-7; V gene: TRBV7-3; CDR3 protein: ASSLSPTGTGRDEQY
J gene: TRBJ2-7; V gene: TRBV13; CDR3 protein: ASGSMNGYEQY
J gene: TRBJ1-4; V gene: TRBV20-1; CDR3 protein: SALPGQEGEKLF
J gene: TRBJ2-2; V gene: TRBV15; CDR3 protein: ATSGSPGELL
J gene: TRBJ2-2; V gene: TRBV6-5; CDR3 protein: ASSSAGVDTGELF
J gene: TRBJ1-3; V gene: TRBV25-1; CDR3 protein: ASSEVFGNTIY
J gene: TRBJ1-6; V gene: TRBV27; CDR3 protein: ASSFVGSYNSPLH
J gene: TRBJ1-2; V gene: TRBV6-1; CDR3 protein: ASSEAGAEEFFFAGYT
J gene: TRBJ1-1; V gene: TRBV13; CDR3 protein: ASSPGVVPNTEAF
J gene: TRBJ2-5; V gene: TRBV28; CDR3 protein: ASSPWDSRQETQY
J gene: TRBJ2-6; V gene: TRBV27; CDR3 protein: ASSLAASGANVLT
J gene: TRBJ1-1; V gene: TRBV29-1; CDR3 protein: SVGQTVNTEAF
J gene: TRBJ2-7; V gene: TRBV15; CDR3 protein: ATSSRGWDEQY
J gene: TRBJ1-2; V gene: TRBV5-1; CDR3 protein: ASSVGQGYGYT
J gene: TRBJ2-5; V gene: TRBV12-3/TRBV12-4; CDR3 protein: ASSFAGGQETQY
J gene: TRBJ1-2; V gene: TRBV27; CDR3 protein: ASSRDRTGFGGYT
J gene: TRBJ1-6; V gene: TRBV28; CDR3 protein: ASSTIDSFQPNSPLH
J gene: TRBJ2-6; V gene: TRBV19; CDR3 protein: ASRSQGAGANVLT
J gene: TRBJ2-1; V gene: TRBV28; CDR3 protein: ASNRGLAGRRQF
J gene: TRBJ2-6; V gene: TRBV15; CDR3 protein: ATSSPGTGANVLT
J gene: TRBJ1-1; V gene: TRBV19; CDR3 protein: ASSIAGAGTEAF
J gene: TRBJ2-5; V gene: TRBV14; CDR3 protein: ASSTPGGTQY
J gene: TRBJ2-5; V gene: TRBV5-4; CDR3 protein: ASRLRQGSGETQY
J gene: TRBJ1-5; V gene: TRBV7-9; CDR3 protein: ASSSGQRNQPQH
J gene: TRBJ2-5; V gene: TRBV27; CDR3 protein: ASSWGSRETQY
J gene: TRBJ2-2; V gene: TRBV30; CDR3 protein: AWETGSVHGELF
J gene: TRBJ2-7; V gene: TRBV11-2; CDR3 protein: ASSSRLDRGLWEQY
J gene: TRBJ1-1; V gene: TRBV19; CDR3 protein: ASIAGANVPEAF
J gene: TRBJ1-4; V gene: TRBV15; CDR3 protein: ATSRDRATNEKLF
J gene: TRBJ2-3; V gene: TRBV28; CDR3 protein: ASSLPSWWRSTDTQY
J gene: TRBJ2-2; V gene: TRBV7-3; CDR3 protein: ASSFSGGGAGGELF
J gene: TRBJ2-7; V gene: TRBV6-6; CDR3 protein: ASSYSGSLY
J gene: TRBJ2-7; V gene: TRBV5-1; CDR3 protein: ASSHGQVNYEQY
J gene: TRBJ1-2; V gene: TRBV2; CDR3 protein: ASSEYLGLNYGYT
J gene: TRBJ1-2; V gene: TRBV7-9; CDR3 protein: ASSYPGTNYGYT
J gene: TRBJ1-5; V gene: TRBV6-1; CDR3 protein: ASSRAGTGDSNQPQH